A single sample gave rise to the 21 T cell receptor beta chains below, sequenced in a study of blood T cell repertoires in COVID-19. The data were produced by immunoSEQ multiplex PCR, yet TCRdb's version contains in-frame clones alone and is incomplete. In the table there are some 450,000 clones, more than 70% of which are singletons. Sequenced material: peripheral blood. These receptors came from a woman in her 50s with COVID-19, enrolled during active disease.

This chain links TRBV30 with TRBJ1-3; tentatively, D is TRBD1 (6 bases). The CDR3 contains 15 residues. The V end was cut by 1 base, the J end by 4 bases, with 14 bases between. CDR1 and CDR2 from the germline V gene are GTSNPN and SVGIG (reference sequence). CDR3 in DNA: TGTGCCTGGAGTGGCTCAACAGGGTCAGGAAACACCATATATTTT. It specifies CAWSGSTGSGNTIYF.

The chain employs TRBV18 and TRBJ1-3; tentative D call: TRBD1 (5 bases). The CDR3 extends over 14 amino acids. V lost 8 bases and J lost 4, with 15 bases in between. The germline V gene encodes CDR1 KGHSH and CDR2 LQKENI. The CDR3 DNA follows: TGTGCCAGCGCCGAGGCAGGGTTCGGAAACACCATATATTTT. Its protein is CASAEAGFGNTIYF.

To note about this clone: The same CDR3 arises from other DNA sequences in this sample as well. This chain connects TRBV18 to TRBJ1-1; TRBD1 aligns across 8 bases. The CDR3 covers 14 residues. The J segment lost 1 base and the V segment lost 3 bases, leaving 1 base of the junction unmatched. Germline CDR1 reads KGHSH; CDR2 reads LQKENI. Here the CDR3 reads CASSPGQANTEAFF. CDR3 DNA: TGTGCCAGCTCACCGGGACAGGCGAACACTGAAGCTTTCTTT.

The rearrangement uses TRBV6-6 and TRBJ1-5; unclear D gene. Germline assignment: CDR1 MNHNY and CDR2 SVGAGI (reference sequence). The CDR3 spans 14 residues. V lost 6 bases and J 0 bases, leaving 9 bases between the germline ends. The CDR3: CASRQSNSNQPQHF. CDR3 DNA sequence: TGTGCCAGCAGACAGTCGAATAGCAATCAGCCCCAGCATTTT.

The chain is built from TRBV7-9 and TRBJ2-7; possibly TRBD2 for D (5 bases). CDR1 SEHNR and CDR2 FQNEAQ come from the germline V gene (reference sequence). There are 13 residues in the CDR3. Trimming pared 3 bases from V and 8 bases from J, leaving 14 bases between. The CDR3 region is CASSFGRAGKQYF. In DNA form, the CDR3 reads TGTGCCAGCAGCTTCGGACGGGCCGGGAAGCAGTACTTC.

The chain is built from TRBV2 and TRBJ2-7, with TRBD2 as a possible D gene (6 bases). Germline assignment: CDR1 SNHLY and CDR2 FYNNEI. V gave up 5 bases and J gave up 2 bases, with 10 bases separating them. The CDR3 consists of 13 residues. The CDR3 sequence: CASSRTGAYEQYF. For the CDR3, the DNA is TGTGCCAGCAGTCGGACGGGGGCCTACGAGCAGTACTTC.

The CDR3 region has the DNA TGTGCCAGCATGCAGGACAGGGGGCAGACCTTC. Translating gives CASMQDRGQTF. The chain links TRBV12-3 or TRBV12-4 to TRBJ1-2, with 11 bases aligning to TRBD1. V was clipped by 7 bases and J by 14 bases; unmatched bases: 6. This CDR3 has 11 residues.

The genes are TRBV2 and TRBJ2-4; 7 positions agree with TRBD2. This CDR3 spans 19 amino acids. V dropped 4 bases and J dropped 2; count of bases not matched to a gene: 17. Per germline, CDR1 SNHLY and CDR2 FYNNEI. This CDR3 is CASSGEGRGSTYSKNIQYF. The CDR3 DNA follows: TGTGCCAGCAGTGGGGAGGGGCGGGGGTCCACCTACTCCAAAAACATTCAGTACTTC.

The CDR3 protein is CASSFLVSGGEDEQFF. The DNA of the CDR3 is TGCGCCAGCAGCTTTCTCGTGTCTGGGGGGGAAGATGAGCAGTTCTTC. V gene TRBV5-1 combines with J gene TRBJ2-1, with 7 bases lining up with TRBD2. Germline V gene sequence: CDR1 SGHRS, CDR2 YFSETQ. This CDR3 is 16 amino acids long. After removal of 2 bases from V and 8 bases from J, the junction contained 13 bases not matched to a gene.

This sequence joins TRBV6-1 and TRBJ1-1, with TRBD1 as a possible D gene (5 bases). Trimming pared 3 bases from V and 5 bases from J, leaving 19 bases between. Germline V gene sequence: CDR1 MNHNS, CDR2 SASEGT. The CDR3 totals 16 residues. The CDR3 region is CASSEHPQGRGTEAFF. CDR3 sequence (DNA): TGTGCCAGCAGTGAGCACCCTCAGGGAAGAGGAACTGAAGCTTTCTTT.

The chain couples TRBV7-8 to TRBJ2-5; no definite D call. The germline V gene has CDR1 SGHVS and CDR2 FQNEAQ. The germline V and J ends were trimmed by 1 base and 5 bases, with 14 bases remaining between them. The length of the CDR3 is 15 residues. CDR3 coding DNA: TGTGCCAGCAGCTTAGAGATGGGCTCAGAGGAGACCCAGTACTTC. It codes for CASSLEMGSEETQYF.

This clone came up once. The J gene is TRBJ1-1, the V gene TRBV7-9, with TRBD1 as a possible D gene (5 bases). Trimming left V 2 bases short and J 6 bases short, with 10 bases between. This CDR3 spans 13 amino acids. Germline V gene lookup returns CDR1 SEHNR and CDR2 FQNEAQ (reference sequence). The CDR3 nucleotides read TGTGCCAGCAGCTTACGGGGGATGGCTGAAGCTTTCTTT. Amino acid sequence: CASSLRGMAEAFF. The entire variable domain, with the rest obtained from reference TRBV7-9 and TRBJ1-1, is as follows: DTGVSQNPRHKITKRGQNVTFRCDPISEHNRLYWYRQTLGQGPEFLTYFQNEAQLEKSRLLSDRFSAERPKGSFSTLEIQRTEQGDSAMYLCASSLRGMAEAFFGQGTRLTVV.

CDR3 region: CASSLIGVGQPQHF. The CDR3 DNA is TGTGCCAGCAGCTTAATCGGGGTAGGACAGCCCCAGCATTTT. The J gene is TRBJ1-5, the V gene TRBV11-2; the D is unclear. CDR1 SGHAT and CDR2 FQNNGV come from the germline V gene. This CDR3 is built from 14 residues. V lost 2 bases and J lost 7, with 12 bases in between.

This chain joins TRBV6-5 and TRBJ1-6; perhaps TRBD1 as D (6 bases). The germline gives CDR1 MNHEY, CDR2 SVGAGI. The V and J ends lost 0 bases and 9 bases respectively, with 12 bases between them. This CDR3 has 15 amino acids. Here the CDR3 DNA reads TGTGCCAGCAGTTACTCCGGGGGCGGGGGTTCACCCCTCCACTTT. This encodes CASSYSGGGGSPLHF.

CDR3 DNA: TGTGCCAGCAGCTTAGTCCCAGCGAACACCGGGGAGCTGTTTTTT. It codes for CASSLVPANTGELFF. This chain connects TRBV7-2 to TRBJ2-2; D not certain. The CDR3 loop spans 15 amino acids. CDR1 is SGHTA and CDR2 is FQGNSA in the germline V gene. V lost 1 base and J 0 bases, leaving 6 bases between the germline ends.

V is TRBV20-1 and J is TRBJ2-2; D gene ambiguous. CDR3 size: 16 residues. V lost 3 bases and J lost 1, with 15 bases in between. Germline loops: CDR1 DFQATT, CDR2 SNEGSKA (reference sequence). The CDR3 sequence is CSASTEDQMNTGELFF. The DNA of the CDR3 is TGCAGTGCTAGTACCGAGGATCAGATGAACACCGGGGAGCTGTTTTTT.

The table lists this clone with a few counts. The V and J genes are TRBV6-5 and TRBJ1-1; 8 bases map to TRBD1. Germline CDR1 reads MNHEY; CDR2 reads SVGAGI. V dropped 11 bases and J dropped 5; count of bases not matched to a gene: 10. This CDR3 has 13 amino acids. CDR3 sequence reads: CAVTPGQATEAFF. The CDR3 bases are TGTGCCGTGACACCGGGACAGGCTACTGAAGCTTTCTTT.

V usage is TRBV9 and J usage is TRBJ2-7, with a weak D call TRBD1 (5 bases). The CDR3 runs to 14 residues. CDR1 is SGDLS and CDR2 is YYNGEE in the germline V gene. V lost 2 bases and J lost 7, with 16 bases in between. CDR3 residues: CASSVGRSKGEQYF. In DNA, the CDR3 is TGTGCCAGCAGCGTGGGCCGTTCCAAGGGGGAGCAGTACTTC. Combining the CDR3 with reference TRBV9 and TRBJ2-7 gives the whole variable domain DSGVTQTPKHLITATGQRVTLRCSPRSGDLSVYWYQQSLDQGLQFLIQYYNGEERAKGNILERFSAQQFPDLHSELNLSSLELGDSALYFCASSVGRSKGEQYFGPGTRLTVT.

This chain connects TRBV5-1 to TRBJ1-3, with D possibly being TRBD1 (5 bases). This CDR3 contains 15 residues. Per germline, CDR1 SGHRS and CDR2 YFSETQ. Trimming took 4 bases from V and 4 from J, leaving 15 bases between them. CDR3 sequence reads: CASSHSGGTGNTIYF. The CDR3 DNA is TGCGCCAGCAGCCACTCCGGGGGGACGGGAAACACCATATATTTT.

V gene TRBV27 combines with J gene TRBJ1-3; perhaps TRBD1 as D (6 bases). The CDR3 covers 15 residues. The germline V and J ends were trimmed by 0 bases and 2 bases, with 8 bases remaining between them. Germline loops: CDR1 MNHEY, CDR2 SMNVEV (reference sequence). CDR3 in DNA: TGTGCCAGCAGTTTATCAGGGGGTACTGGAAACACCATATATTTT. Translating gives CASSLSGGTGNTIYF.

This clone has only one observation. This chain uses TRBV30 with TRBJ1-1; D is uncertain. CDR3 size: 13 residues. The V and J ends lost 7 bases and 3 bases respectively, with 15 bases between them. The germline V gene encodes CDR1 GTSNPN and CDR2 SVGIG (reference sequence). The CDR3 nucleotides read TGTGCCTCCCAAACAGACGTTTACACTGAAGCTTTCTTT. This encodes CASQTDVYTEAFF.